This TCR beta chain was found in a study of identical twins. This clonotype was seen only a few times. This CDR3 comprises 17 residues. The germline gives CDR1 SGHRS, CDR2 YFSETQ. Trimming removed 3 bases at V and 4 bases at J, with 19 bases between. TCRdb used MiXCR to reprocess the 5' RACE reads, holding one entry per CDR3 protein. This sample has 1.5 million to 2 million distinct CDR3 sequences, with around 33% found just once. The source is a newborn girl in good health. The V gene is TRBV5-1, the J gene TRBJ2-2; tentative D call: TRBD1 (6 bases). Sequenced input: cord blood. The CDR3 here is CASSSSVGARITGELFF. CDR3 DNA: TGCGCCAGCAGCTCCTCTGTGGGGGCGAGAATCACCGGGGAGCTGTTTTTT.